This entry describes one T cell receptor beta chain. Its antigen is as yet unknown. The V gene end was trimmed by 4 bases and the J gene end by 5 bases; junction bases not matched to a gene: 9. Germline CDR1 SGHRS, CDR2 YFSETQ. The CDR3 is 16 residues long. Measured with immunoSEQ multiplex PCR; TCRdb has only the in-frame clones, and not every one. The table shows approximately 90,000 clones, with around nine tenths occurring only once. These data come from a study of OX40 agonist ivuxolimab in advanced cancers. Study summary: Ivuxolimab is an agonistic anti-OX40 (CD134) antibody, and patients were treated with it. Ivuxolimab was delivered to patients intravenously every 2 weeks at doses spanning 0.01 to 10 mg/kg.

General study points: The expanded peripheral T cells' antigen specificity was not determined.

The TCR sequence derives from an adult with an advanced solid tumor such as melanoma, head and neck, liver or kidney cancer. V gene TRBV5-1 combines with J gene TRBJ2-2; TRBD1 matches 9 bases. The specimen comprised CD4+ or CD8+ T cells sorted from blood, sampled in a trial of the OX40 agonist ivuxolimab. The CDR3 region is CASSLGQGKITGELFF. The DNA of the CDR3 is TGCGCCAGCAGCCTAGGACAGGGGAAGATAACCGGGGAGCTGTTTTTT.